Listed below are T cell receptor beta chains from one sample, sequenced in a study of blood T cell repertoires in COVID-19. The method was immunoSEQ multiplex PCR; TCRdb's version includes in-frame clones alone and lacks a portion of them. The sample holds a few hundred thousand clones, roughly 87% seen once. Sequenced material: peripheral blood. These receptors were collected from a man younger than 35 with active or convalescent COVID-19. The CDR3 runs from the conserved cysteine through the conserved F or W. Fields, in order: J gene, V gene, D gene, clone size, CDR3 protein, CDR3 DNA. A D gene is named only where the DNA matches it firmly. Rows may omit the clone size; those that give it use once, few, many or a size class.

j_call: TRBJ2-7; v_call: TRBV5-1; d_call: -; clone_size: -; cdr3_aa: CASSLGSNYEQYF; cdr3_nt: TGCGCCAGCAGCTTGGGTTCTAACTACGAGCAGTACTTC
j_call: TRBJ2-1; v_call: TRBV11-3; d_call: TRBD1; clone_size: -; cdr3_aa: CASSSIGGEQFF; cdr3_nt: TGTGCCAGCAGTTCAATAGGGGGCGAGCAGTTCTTC
j_call: TRBJ1-1; v_call: TRBV25-1; d_call: -; clone_size: few; cdr3_aa: CASSAEPKNTEAFF; cdr3_nt: TGTGCCAGCAGTGCAGAACCCAAGAACACTGAAGCTTTCTTT
j_call: TRBJ2-4; v_call: TRBV7-2; d_call: -; clone_size: -; cdr3_aa: CASSWGDGNGKNIQYF; cdr3_nt: TGTGCCAGCAGCTGGGGGGATGGGAACGGCAAAAACATTCAGTACTTC
j_call: TRBJ1-6; v_call: TRBV4-1; d_call: -; clone_size: -; cdr3_aa: CASSQECVSHF; cdr3_nt: TGCGCCAGCAGCCAAGAGTGTGTATCTCACTTT
j_call: TRBJ2-5; v_call: TRBV27; d_call: -; clone_size: once; cdr3_aa: CASSWGRDWRETQYF; cdr3_nt: TGTGCCAGCAGTTGGGGCCGCGACTGGAGAGAGACCCAGTACTTC
j_call: TRBJ2-7; v_call: TRBV18; d_call: TRBD1; clone_size: -; cdr3_aa: CASSSQGAGSYEQYF; cdr3_nt: TGTGCCAGCTCATCCCAGGGGGCCGGGTCCTACGAGCAGTACTTC
j_call: TRBJ1-2; v_call: TRBV3-1/TRBV3-2; d_call: -; clone_size: -; cdr3_aa: CASTPRGGGYTF; cdr3_nt: TGTGCCAGCACCCCCCGGGGTGGCGGCTACACCTTC
j_call: TRBJ1-1; v_call: TRBV10-3; d_call: -; clone_size: -; cdr3_aa: CAIRGGLNTEAFF; cdr3_nt: TGTGCCATACGCGGGGGCCTCAACACTGAAGCTTTCTTT
j_call: TRBJ1-1; v_call: TRBV7-2; d_call: TRBD1; clone_size: -; cdr3_aa: CASSLVGQGIGNTEAFF; cdr3_nt: TGTGCCAGCAGCTTAGTGGGACAGGGGATAGGGAACACTGAAGCTTTCTTT
j_call: TRBJ2-7; v_call: TRBV6-6; d_call: -; clone_size: -; cdr3_aa: CASSYGSEQYF; cdr3_nt: TGTGCCAGCAGTTACGGCAGCGAGCAGTACTTC
j_call: TRBJ2-1; v_call: TRBV19; d_call: -; clone_size: -; cdr3_aa: CASSIIVWHEQFF; cdr3_nt: TGTGCCAGTAGTATTATCGTCTGGCATGAGCAGTTCTTC
j_call: TRBJ1-6; v_call: TRBV7-2; d_call: -; clone_size: -; cdr3_aa: CASSLVVYRVNSPLHF; cdr3_nt: TGTGCCAGCAGCTTAGTAGTCTACAGGGTAAATTCACCCCTCCACTTT
j_call: TRBJ2-1; v_call: TRBV5-1; d_call: TRBD2; clone_size: -; cdr3_aa: CASSLTSGGSYNEQFF; cdr3_nt: TGCGCCAGCAGCTTGACTAGCGGGGGCTCCTACAATGAGCAGTTCTTC
j_call: TRBJ2-7; v_call: TRBV9; d_call: -; clone_size: -; cdr3_aa: CASSPPRSYEQYF; cdr3_nt: TGTGCCAGCAGCCCACCCCGGAGCTACGAGCAGTACTTC
j_call: TRBJ2-1; v_call: TRBV27; d_call: -; clone_size: once; cdr3_aa: CASREGSSYNEQFF; cdr3_nt: TGTGCCAGCAGGGAGGGCTCCTCCTACAATGAGCAGTTCTTC
j_call: TRBJ2-1; v_call: TRBV7-3; d_call: TRBD2; clone_size: -; cdr3_aa: CASSLSSGTNEQFF; cdr3_nt: TGTGCCAGCAGTCTTTCTAGCGGGACGAATGAGCAGTTCTTC
j_call: TRBJ2-3; v_call: TRBV18; d_call: TRBD2; clone_size: -; cdr3_aa: CASSPSPPSGGSTDTQYF; cdr3_nt: TGTGCCAGCTCACCATCCCCTCCGAGCGGGGGGAGCACAGATACGCAGTATTTT
j_call: TRBJ1-1; v_call: TRBV6-2/TRBV6-3; d_call: -; clone_size: -; cdr3_aa: CASSYSIDRKNTEAFF; cdr3_nt: TGTGCCAGCAGTTACTCGATCGACAGAAAGAACACTGAAGCTTTCTTT
j_call: TRBJ1-1; v_call: TRBV3-1/TRBV3-2; d_call: -; clone_size: -; cdr3_aa: CASSPKDTEAFF; cdr3_nt: TGTGCCAGCAGCCCTAAAGACACTGAAGCTTTCTTT
j_call: TRBJ2-1; v_call: TRBV6-2/TRBV6-3; d_call: TRBD2; clone_size: -; cdr3_aa: CASSYWGGSYNEQFF; cdr3_nt: TGTGCCAGCAGTTACTGGGGGGGGTCCTACAATGAGCAGTTCTTC
j_call: TRBJ2-5; v_call: TRBV7-7; d_call: -; clone_size: -; cdr3_aa: CASSPTTGSETQYF; cdr3_nt: TGTGCCAGCAGCCCCACGACAGGTTCCGAGACCCAGTACTTC
j_call: TRBJ1-4; v_call: TRBV7-9; d_call: -; clone_size: -; cdr3_aa: CASSWSGYNEKLFF; cdr3_nt: TGTGCCAGCAGCTGGTCCGGGTATAATGAAAAACTGTTTTTT
j_call: TRBJ2-3; v_call: TRBV28; d_call: TRBD2; clone_size: -; cdr3_aa: CASSSRLAPSTDTQYF; cdr3_nt: TGTGCCAGCAGTTCGCGACTAGCGCCTAGCACAGATACGCAGTATTTT
j_call: TRBJ1-4; v_call: TRBV18; d_call: -; clone_size: -; cdr3_aa: CASSPPGATNEKLFF; cdr3_nt: TGTGCCAGCTCACCTCCGGGGGCAACTAATGAAAAACTGTTTTTT
j_call: TRBJ1-5; v_call: TRBV15; d_call: -; clone_size: few; cdr3_aa: CATRNDPLRGQPQHF; cdr3_nt: TGTGCCACCAGAAATGACCCACTACGTGGTCAGCCCCAGCATTTT
j_call: TRBJ1-4; v_call: TRBV18; d_call: -; clone_size: few; cdr3_aa: CASSPNRVGANEKLFF; cdr3_nt: TGTGCCAGCTCACCGAACAGGGTCGGGGCTAATGAAAAACTGTTTTTT
j_call: TRBJ1-5; v_call: TRBV6-2/TRBV6-3; d_call: -; clone_size: -; cdr3_aa: CASSYGQSNQPQHF; cdr3_nt: TGTGCCAGCAGTTACGGACAAAGCAATCAGCCCCAGCATTTT
j_call: TRBJ1-1; v_call: TRBV27; d_call: TRBD1; clone_size: -; cdr3_aa: CASSPRTGGRNTEAFF; cdr3_nt: TGTGCCAGCAGTCCCCGGACAGGGGGCCGGAACACTGAAGCTTTCTTT
j_call: TRBJ2-3; v_call: TRBV4-1; d_call: -; clone_size: -; cdr3_aa: CASSQAFGTDTQYF; cdr3_nt: TGCGCCAGCAGCCAAGCCTTCGGCACAGATACGCAGTATTTT
j_call: TRBJ1-1; v_call: TRBV7-9; d_call: -; clone_size: -; cdr3_aa: CASRLSTEAFF; cdr3_nt: TGTGCCAGCAGACTAAGCACTGAAGCTTTCTTT
j_call: TRBJ1-4; v_call: TRBV6-1; d_call: TRBD1; clone_size: -; cdr3_aa: CASSEEGQANEKLFF; cdr3_nt: TGTGCCAGCAGTGAAGAGGGACAGGCCAATGAAAAACTGTTTTTT
j_call: TRBJ2-1; v_call: TRBV3-1/TRBV3-2; d_call: TRBD2; clone_size: once; cdr3_aa: CASSQDHASGGDHQFF; cdr3_nt: TGTGCCAGCAGCCAAGATCATGCTAGCGGGGGGGATCACCAGTTCTTC
j_call: TRBJ1-2; v_call: TRBV5-6; d_call: -; clone_size: -; cdr3_aa: CASSLGNSVGYTF; cdr3_nt: TGTGCCAGCAGCTTGGGAAACAGTGTGGGCTACACCTTC
j_call: TRBJ1-1; v_call: TRBV9; d_call: TRBD1; clone_size: -; cdr3_aa: CASSPGQGEAFF; cdr3_nt: TGTGCCAGCAGCCCCGGACAGGGTGAAGCTTTCTTT
j_call: TRBJ1-3; v_call: TRBV5-1; d_call: -; clone_size: -; cdr3_aa: CASSSSGFSGDTIYF; cdr3_nt: TGCGCCAGCAGCTCCTCAGGGTTTTCAGGAGACACCATATATTTT
j_call: TRBJ2-1; v_call: TRBV27; d_call: -; clone_size: -; cdr3_aa: CASSLLSSYNEQFF; cdr3_nt: TGTGCCAGCAGTTTGCTCAGCTCCTACAATGAGCAGTTCTTC
j_call: TRBJ1-4; v_call: TRBV5-1; d_call: -; clone_size: -; cdr3_aa: CASSLMPGLSTNEKLFF; cdr3_nt: TGCGCCAGCAGCTTGATGCCAGGACTTTCAACTAATGAAAAACTGTTTTTT
j_call: TRBJ2-1; v_call: TRBV6-9; d_call: -; clone_size: -; cdr3_aa: CASSARDSAHNEQFF; cdr3_nt: TGTGCCAGCAGTGCCCGGGACTCCGCACACAATGAGCAGTTCTTC
j_call: TRBJ1-1; v_call: TRBV27; d_call: TRBD1; clone_size: -; cdr3_aa: CASRSRQGRAFF; cdr3_nt: TGTGCCAGCAGATCCCGACAGGGGAGAGCTTTCTTT
j_call: TRBJ1-1; v_call: TRBV6-6; d_call: -; clone_size: -; cdr3_aa: CAITRGNTEAFF; cdr3_nt: TGTGCCATAACCAGGGGAAACACTGAAGCTTTCTTT
j_call: TRBJ2-1; v_call: TRBV21-1; d_call: -; clone_size: -; cdr3_aa: CASSSRTSGRAMYNEQFF; cdr3_nt: TGTGCCAGCAGCTCTCGGACTAGCGGGAGGGCCATGTACAATGAGCAGTTCTTC
j_call: TRBJ1-1; v_call: TRBV5-1; d_call: -; clone_size: -; cdr3_aa: CASSLRLDSPMNTEAFF; cdr3_nt: TGCGCCAGCAGCTTGAGGTTAGACAGCCCCATGAACACTGAAGCTTTCTTT
j_call: TRBJ1-5; v_call: TRBV6-5; d_call: TRBD1; clone_size: -; cdr3_aa: CASSTTGVYQPQHF; cdr3_nt: TGTGCCAGCAGTACTACAGGGGTCTATCAGCCCCAGCATTTT
j_call: TRBJ1-2; v_call: TRBV9; d_call: -; clone_size: -; cdr3_aa: CASSGRAGPYGYTF; cdr3_nt: TGTGCCAGCAGCGGCAGAGCGGGTCCCTATGGCTACACCTTC
j_call: TRBJ1-4; v_call: TRBV3-1/TRBV3-2; d_call: -; clone_size: -; cdr3_aa: CASSQAVTWSEKLFF; cdr3_nt: TGTGCCAGCAGCCAAGCTGTGACCTGGAGCGAAAAACTGTTTTTT
j_call: TRBJ2-5; v_call: TRBV7-6; d_call: TRBD2; clone_size: -; cdr3_aa: CASSLWTGEGSAQYF; cdr3_nt: TGTGCCAGCAGCTTATGGACCGGGGAGGGATCGGCCCAGTACTTC
j_call: TRBJ2-7; v_call: TRBV5-4; d_call: TRBD2; clone_size: -; cdr3_aa: CASSLRTSGADEQYF; cdr3_nt: TGTGCCAGCAGCTTACGGACTAGCGGGGCTGATGAGCAGTACTTC
j_call: TRBJ1-1; v_call: TRBV24-1; d_call: -; clone_size: -; cdr3_aa: CATSELRGGRWNTEAFF; cdr3_nt: TGTGCCACCAGTGAGTTAAGGGGGGGGCGATGGAACACTGAAGCTTTCTTT
j_call: TRBJ2-4; v_call: TRBV18; d_call: TRBD1; clone_size: once; cdr3_aa: CASSFRQGPDIQYF; cdr3_nt: TGTGCCAGCTCATTCCGACAGGGCCCGGACATTCAGTACTTC
j_call: TRBJ2-7; v_call: TRBV12-2; d_call: -; clone_size: -; cdr3_aa: CASRRPGYEQYF; cdr3_nt: TGTGCAAGCCGGCGGCCGGGCTACGAGCAGTACTTC
j_call: TRBJ2-1; v_call: TRBV5-1; d_call: -; clone_size: once; cdr3_aa: CASSPARSYNEQFF; cdr3_nt: TGCGCCAGCAGCCCCGCGAGATCCTACAATGAGCAGTTCTTC
j_call: TRBJ2-1; v_call: TRBV6-2/TRBV6-3; d_call: TRBD1; clone_size: -; cdr3_aa: CASSAGTANEQFF; cdr3_nt: TGTGCCAGCAGTGCTGGGACAGCAAATGAGCAGTTCTTC
j_call: TRBJ2-2; v_call: TRBV11-2; d_call: TRBD1; clone_size: -; cdr3_aa: CASSFATGGTGELFF; cdr3_nt: TGTGCCAGCAGCTTCGCGACAGGGGGCACCGGGGAGCTGTTTTTT
j_call: TRBJ2-1; v_call: TRBV9; d_call: -; clone_size: -; cdr3_aa: CASSVEGSANEQFF; cdr3_nt: TGTGCCAGCAGCGTAGAGGGGTCAGCGAATGAGCAGTTCTTC